Presented here are 24 T cell receptor beta chains from one specimen sequenced in a study of cytomegalovirus exposure and HLA in healthy donors. The PCR ran on 60 Vbeta and 13 Jbeta primers. Method: immunoSEQ multiplex PCR; TCRdb's copy keeps in-frame clones and lacks some. This table has about 67,000 clones, about 77% appearing once. The specimen was PBMCs. Receptors originate from a man aged 35 to 55 in good health and CMV-seronegative.

This sequence joins TRBV5-5 and TRBJ2-1; 9 nucleotides match TRBD2. With 7 bases clipped from V and 3 bases from J, the junction kept 8 bases outside the gene matches. In germline, CDR1 is SGHKS, CDR2 YYEKEE (reference sequence). CDR3 length: 15 residues. In DNA, the CDR3 is TGTGCCAGCGGGAGATATAGCGGGAGCTACAATGAGCAGTTCTTC. Translated, it gives CASGRYSGSYNEQFF.

This CDR3 reads CASSPTSTIYEQYF. In DNA, the CDR3 is TGTGCCAGCTCACCGACAAGCACCATCTACGAGCAGTACTTC. This chain uses TRBV18 with TRBJ2-7, with D unresolved. Per germline, CDR1 KGHSH and CDR2 LQKENI. V lost 3 bases to trimming and J lost 3 bases, with 12 bases between them. The CDR3 spans 14 residues.

The V call is TRBV11-2, the J call TRBJ1-1; D gene uncertain. V was shortened by 2 bases and J by 8 bases, with 3 bases between the two germline ends. The CDR3 totals 10 residues. Germline lookup yields CDR1 SGHAT and CDR2 FQNNGV. This CDR3 is CASSLQEAFF. DNA of the CDR3: TGTGCCAGCAGCTTACAAGAAGCTTTCTTT.

The V call is TRBV7-2, the J call TRBJ1-5; D gene ambiguous. Germline values: CDR1 SGHTA, CDR2 FQGNSA. The V and J ends lost 5 bases and 0 bases respectively, with 14 bases between them. The CDR3 is made up of 16 amino acids. The CDR3 here is CASSQYSFYSNQPQHF. DNA for the CDR3: TGTGCCAGCAGCCAATACAGCTTTTATAGCAATCAGCCCCAGCATTTT.

This chain joins TRBV6-1 and TRBJ1-5; D gene ambiguous. Germline V gives CDR1 MNHNS, CDR2 SASEGT. V was trimmed by 7 bases and J by 0 bases, leaving 13 bases between them. The CDR3 spans 15 residues. The CDR3 sequence is CASKVSANSNQPQHF. The CDR3 DNA reads as TGTGCCAGCAAAGTTTCAGCGAATAGCAATCAGCCCCAGCATTTT.

This clone has a handful of counts. This chain links TRBV28 with TRBJ1-2; tentative D call: TRBD1 (6 bases). Between the trimmed V and J ends, which lost 7 bases and 4 bases, there was a span of 22 bases. This CDR3 has 16 residues. Per the germline V gene, CDR1 is MDHEN and CDR2 is SYDVKM. The CDR3: CASTRGGGGRVYGYTF. CDR3 coding DNA: TGTGCCAGCACCCGCGGGGGCGGAGGGCGGGTCTATGGCTACACCTTC.

This clone occurred a few times. The rearrangement uses TRBV20-1 and TRBJ2-3; tentatively, D is TRBD1 (6 bases). CDR1 DFQATT and CDR2 SNEGSKA come from the germline V gene (reference sequence). CDR3 length equals 11 residues. Deletions cut 6 bases from V and 6 bases from J, with 10 bases between. The CDR3 sequence is CSAHREDTQYF. Here the CDR3 DNA reads TGCAGTGCGCACAGGGAGGATACGCAGTATTTT.

This chain uses TRBV29-1 with TRBJ1-1; possibly TRBD1 for D (5 bases). V shed 7 bases and J shed 1 base, with 16 bases lying between them. The germline CDR1 and CDR2 sequences are SQVTM and ANQGSEA. CDR3 size: 14 residues. The CDR3 bases are TGCAGCGCCCGAGGCGGGGGGGGGAACACTGAAGCTTTCTTT. This translates into CSARGGGGNTEAFF.

The V and J genes are TRBV29-1 and TRBJ2-3, with no clear D. The CDR3 sequence is 12 residues long. Germline values: CDR1 SQVTM, CDR2 ANQGSEA. V shed 6 bases and J shed 11 bases, with 18 bases lying between them. CDR3 sequence (DNA): TGCAGCGTGCCAGGATGGTGGTTTGGGCAGTATTTT. This sequence encodes CSVPGWWFGQYF.

The chain has TRBV5-6 and TRBJ2-1, with TRBD1 as a possible D gene (5 bases). The V end was cut by 0 bases, the J end by 4 bases, with 5 bases between. The CDR3 totals 13 residues. Germline-derived CDR1 and CDR2 are SGHDT and YYEEEE. CDR3 sequence reads: CASSLGQYNEQFF. The CDR3 nucleotides are TGTGCCAGCAGCTTGGGACAGTACAATGAGCAGTTCTTC.

In this sample, this clone turned up a few times. The chain recombines TRBV4-1 with TRBJ2-7; 10 bases are shared with TRBD2. This CDR3 spans 15 amino acids. Germline trimming cut 4 bases from V and 1 base from J; bases unmatched to any gene: 4. CDR1 and CDR2 from the germline V gene are MGHRA and YSYEKL. The CDR3 sequence: CASSLASGSSYEQYF. Here the CDR3 DNA reads TGCGCCAGCAGCCTCGCTAGCGGGAGTTCCTACGAGCAGTACTTC.

J is TRBJ2-4 and V is TRBV2; the match to TRBD1 covers 8 bases. CDR1 and CDR2 (germline): SNHLY, FYNNEI. Losses at the gene ends were 4 bases for V and 1 base for J; bases not matched to a gene: 9. CDR3 length: 17 amino acids. CDR3 coding DNA: TGTGCCAGCAGTGGAATGTCAGGGGGCGCGGCCAAAAACATTCAGTACTTC. Protein: CASSGMSGGAAKNIQYF. The whole variable domain, filled in from reference TRBV2 and TRBJ2-4, reads EPEVTQTPSHQVTQMGQEVILRCVPISNHLYFYWYRQILGQKVEFLVSFYNNEISEKSEIFDDQFSVERPDGSNFTLKIRSTKLEDSAMYFCASSGMSGGAAKNIQYFGAGTRLSVL.

The rearrangement joins TRBV7-2 to TRBJ2-5, with D perhaps TRBD1 (6 bases). CDR1 is SGHTA and CDR2 is FQGNSA in the germline V gene. The ends were cut back, 4 bases at V and 7 bases at J, with 13 bases in the middle. The CDR3 totals 13 residues. In DNA form, the CDR3 reads TGTGCCAGCAGCTACAGGGAGTTGGTGACCCAGTACTTC. Translation gives CASSYRELVTQYF.

The chain links TRBV29-1 to TRBJ2-7, with D possibly TRBD2 on 6 matching bases. The CDR3 runs 14 residues. V shed 0 bases and J shed 3 bases, with 12 bases lying between them. Germline V lookup: CDR1 SQVTM, CDR2 ANQGSEA. Here the CDR3 DNA reads TGCAGCGTTGAAGAAGCGGGTGGGGACTACGAGCAGTACTTC. This translates into CSVEEAGGDYEQYF.

This chain joins TRBV6-5 and TRBJ1-2, with 9 bases aligning to TRBD1. Germline V lookup: CDR1 MNHEY, CDR2 SVGAGI. V shed 2 bases and J 3 bases; nucleotides not matched to a gene: 4. The CDR3 contains 15 residues. As DNA, the CDR3 is TGTGCCAGCAGTTACACAGGGGGCGCTCACTATGGCTACACCTTC. Its translation is CASSYTGGAHYGYTF.

The V and J genes are TRBV11-2 and TRBJ2-1; possibly TRBD2 for D (6 bases). Germline V CDR1 and CDR2: SGHAT, FQNNGV. The CDR3 extends over 16 amino acids. The V end was cut by 1 base, the J end by 4 bases, with 14 bases between. CDR3 amino acids: CASSLVGAGVYNEQFF. The CDR3 region has the DNA TGTGCCAGCAGCTTAGTCGGAGCGGGCGTTTACAATGAGCAGTTCTTC.

The V gene is TRBV5-6, the J gene TRBJ1-2; D is possibly TRBD1 (6 bases). Germline-derived CDR1 and CDR2 are SGHDT and YYEEEE. Trimming stripped 2 bases from V and 0 bases from J, with 8 bases between. The CDR3 loop spans 14 amino acids. In DNA, the CDR3 is TGTGCCAGCAGCTTTCAGGGGCCTAACTATGGCTACACCTTC. As protein: CASSFQGPNYGYTF.

The chain joins TRBV6-5 to TRBJ1-1; 8 nucleotides align to TRBD1. Unmatched junction bases numbered 3, after V lost 0 bases and J lost 0 bases. The CDR3 covers 16 residues. Germline CDR1 is MNHEY and CDR2 is SVGAGI. CDR3 sequence: CASSYSQGGMNTEAFF. The CDR3 DNA is TGTGCCAGCAGTTACTCACAGGGGGGCATGAACACTGAAGCTTTCTTT.

The chain recombines TRBV4-1 with TRBJ1-5; TRBD1 aligns across 7 bases. Germline V gives CDR1 MGHRA, CDR2 YSYEKL. The junction had 5 bases not matched to a gene; V was cut back by 2 bases and J by 1 base. This CDR3 is 16 amino acids long. The CDR3, as DNA: TGCGCCAGCAGCCAACAGTCGGGACAGAGCAATCAGCCCCAGCATTTT. As protein: CASSQQSGQSNQPQHF.

V usage is TRBV6-5 and J usage is TRBJ1-2, with 11 bases lining up with TRBD1. The germline CDR1 and CDR2 sequences are MNHEY and SVGAGI. V lost 6 bases, J lost 5 bases, and 8 bases stayed unmatched. The CDR3 is made up of 15 amino acids. Here the CDR3 reads CASRPGQGVSYGYTF. The DNA of the CDR3 is TGTGCCAGCAGACCGGGACAGGGGGTATCGTATGGCTACACCTTC.

The CDR3 DNA reads TGTGCCAGCAGCCCCTCTTGGGACAGGGGCTACGAGCAGTACTTC. This sequence encodes CASSPSWDRGYEQYF. The V gene is TRBV7-2, the J gene TRBJ2-7, with 10 bases that match TRBD1. After removal of 5 bases from V and 3 bases from J, the junction contained 7 bases not matched to a gene. In germline, CDR1 is SGHTA, CDR2 FQGNSA. The CDR3 loop spans 15 amino acids.

This chain connects TRBV19 to TRBJ2-2, with D perhaps matching TRBD2 (6 bases). This CDR3 contains 16 residues. V was pared by 1 base and J by 0 bases, with 9 bases between. CDR1 LNHDA and CDR2 SQIVND come from the germline V gene (reference sequence). In DNA, the CDR3 is TGTGCCAGTAGTATAGGGGGACTCTCGAACACCGGGGAGCTGTTTTTT. It translates to CASSIGGLSNTGELFF.

The CDR3 loop reads CASSYGREQYF. CDR3 in DNA: TGTGCCAGCAGTTACGGCAGGGAGCAGTACTTC. The J gene is TRBJ2-7, the V gene TRBV6-5; D unresolved. V was trimmed by 2 bases and J by 7 bases, leaving 6 bases between them. CDR1 is MNHEY, CDR2 SVGAGI, per germline. This CDR3 is 11 amino acids long.

The chain recombines TRBV5-1 with TRBJ2-3; D unresolved. The length of the CDR3 is 15 residues. Per germline, CDR1 SGHRS and CDR2 YFSETQ. V dropped 3 bases and J dropped 1 base, with 12 bases sitting between them. This CDR3 reads CASSSISRGTDTQYF. The CDR3 region has the DNA TGCGCCAGCAGCTCGATTTCCCGAGGCACAGATACGCAGTATTTT. The whole variable domain, remainder taken from reference TRBV5-1 and TRBJ2-3, is KAGVTQTPRYLIKTRGQQVTLSCSPISGHRSVSWYQQTPGQGLQFLFEYFSETQRNKGNFPGRFSGRQFSNSRSEMNVSTLELGDSALYLCASSSISRGTDTQYFGPGTRLTVL.